Shown below are 5 T cell receptor beta chains from a single sample sequenced in a study of blood T cells in healthy people across ages. Using a J-beta primer mix together with a sample-barcoded 5' primer, a second PCR was run for roughly 7 to 12 cycles. TCRdb ran MiXCR on the 5' RACE reads and lists one entry per CDR3 protein. The table includes 1.4 million or so distinct CDR3 sequences, approximately 43% detected once. What was sequenced was blood. The receptor source for this set is a woman aged 18-30 years in good health.

With respect to this clonotype: The junction and the germline gene differ at one end; a read error may be behind it. V usage is TRBV29-1 and J usage is TRBJ2-1, with 10 positions matching TRBD1. Germline CDR1 is SQVTM and CDR2 is ANQGSEA. The CDR3 runs to 15 residues. CDR3 residues: CSIEGDRGLWNEQFF. CDR3 sequence (DNA): TGCAGCATTGAAGGGGACAGGGGATTGTGGAATGAGCAGTTCTTC.

As DNA, the CDR3 is TGCGCCAGCAGCCAATTGCGCGACGAGCAGTACTTC. This gives the protein CASSQLRDEQYF. The V and J genes are TRBV5-1 and TRBJ2-7; D unresolved. Germline CDR1 and CDR2: SGHRS and YFSETQ. V lost 4 bases and J 5 bases, leaving 10 bases between the germline ends. There are 12 residues in the CDR3. Complete variable domain (other parts from reference TRBV5-1 and TRBJ2-7): KAGVTQTPRYLIKTRGQQVTLSCSPISGHRSVSWYQQTPGQGLQFLFEYFSETQRNKGNFPGRFSGRQFSNSRSEMNVSTLELGDSALYLCASSQLRDEQYFGPGTRLTVT.

The CDR3 DNA reads TGTGCCTGGAGTGGAGGAAGCACAGATACGCAGTATTTT. It yields the protein CAWSGGSTDTQYF. The chain recombines TRBV30 with TRBJ2-3; D call uncertain. The CDR3 is 13 residues long. Germline V gives CDR1 GTSNPN, CDR2 SVGIG (reference sequence). The V end was cut by 1 base, the J end by 0 bases, with 5 bases between.

In its sample, this clonotype was seen a few times. This chain joins TRBV7-2 and TRBJ1-2; 9 nucleotides line up with TRBD1. Germline assignment: CDR1 SGHTA and CDR2 FQGNSA. V gave up 0 bases and J gave up 3 bases; unmatched junction bases: 2. This CDR3 is 15 amino acids long. The CDR3 region is CASSLAWDRDYGYTF. CDR3 nucleotide sequence: TGTGCCAGCAGCTTAGCCTGGGACAGGGACTATGGCTACACCTTC.

J is TRBJ1-5 and V is TRBV28; a weak D match, TRBD1 (5 bases). CDR3 length: 13 amino acids. V lost 5 bases, J lost 5 bases, and 10 bases lay in between. Germline CDR1 reads MDHEN; CDR2 reads SYDVKM. CDR3 loop: CASSTLGDQPQHF. CDR3 coding DNA: TGTGCCAGCAGTACCTTGGGGGATCAGCCCCAGCATTTT.